The rows below give T cell receptor beta chains drawn from one sample of a study of blood T cell repertoires in COVID-19. The table came from immunoSEQ multiplex PCR; TCRdb's copy has only in-frame clones and leaves some out. The sample yields roughly 200,000 clones, just under 90% seen once. The specimen was PBMCs or T cells enriched from blood (not recorded which). These receptors all come from a man under 40 who had recovered from COVID-19. The CDR3 runs from the conserved cysteine through the conserved F or W. The order of the fields is D gene, V gene, J gene, clone size, CDR3 DNA, CDR3 protein. A D gene is named only where the DNA matches it firmly. The size field is filled for only some rows; it gives once, few, many or a size class.

d_gene: NA; v_gene: TRBV29-1; j_gene: TRBJ2-2; abundance: NA; CDR3nt: TGCAGCGTTGTTTCCGGGAACACCGGGGAGCTGTTTTTT; CDR3aa: CSVVSGNTGELFF
d_gene: NA; v_gene: TRBV4-1; j_gene: TRBJ2-7; abundance: NA; CDR3nt: TGCGCCAGCAGCCAAGTGTTAGCCAGTCGCGAGCAGTACTTC; CDR3aa: CASSQVLASREQYF
d_gene: NA; v_gene: TRBV7-6; j_gene: TRBJ2-2; abundance: once; CDR3nt: TGTGCCAGCAGCCCCTTCGGTAGTAGGGGGACCGGGGAGCTGTTTTTT; CDR3aa: CASSPFGSRGTGELFF
d_gene: TRBD1; v_gene: TRBV6-2/TRBV6-3; j_gene: TRBJ1-1; abundance: NA; CDR3nt: TGTGCCAGCAGTTACCCGGGACAGATGAACACTGAAGCTTTCTTT; CDR3aa: CASSYPGQMNTEAFF
d_gene: TRBD2; v_gene: TRBV12-5; j_gene: TRBJ2-7; abundance: once; CDR3nt: TGTGCTAGTGGTTTGGCACCCCCCACTAGCGGCAGCTCCTACGAGCAGTACTTC; CDR3aa: CASGLAPPTSGSSYEQYF
d_gene: NA; v_gene: TRBV7-5; j_gene: TRBJ2-7; abundance: NA; CDR3nt: TGTGCCAGAAGCCTAGTCCCCTTACCGGGAGGGGACGAGCAGTACTTC; CDR3aa: CARSLVPLPGGDEQYF
d_gene: NA; v_gene: TRBV3-1/TRBV3-2; j_gene: TRBJ1-2; abundance: NA; CDR3nt: TGTGCCAGCAGCCAAGTCGGAGGAATGTATGGCTACACCTTC; CDR3aa: CASSQVGGMYGYTF
d_gene: TRBD2; v_gene: TRBV6-5; j_gene: TRBJ2-1; abundance: once; CDR3nt: TGTGCCAGCGCAGCCACTAGCGCCGCCTACAATGAGCAGTTCTTC; CDR3aa: CASAATSAAYNEQFF
d_gene: NA; v_gene: TRBV18; j_gene: TRBJ1-4; abundance: NA; CDR3nt: TGTGCCAGCTCACTTAGAGGATACGAAAAACTGTTTTTT; CDR3aa: CASSLRGYEKLFF
d_gene: TRBD1; v_gene: TRBV16; j_gene: TRBJ2-7; abundance: NA; CDR3nt: TGTGCCAGCAGCCGAAACAGGGGTCTTGGGGACGAGCAGTACTTC; CDR3aa: CASSRNRGLGDEQYF
d_gene: TRBD2; v_gene: TRBV4-1; j_gene: TRBJ2-5; abundance: NA; CDR3nt: TGCGCCAGCAGCCAAGATCCACTAGCGAATAATGTCCAAGAGACCCAGTACTTC; CDR3aa: CASSQDPLANNVQETQYF
d_gene: TRBD2; v_gene: TRBV6-2/TRBV6-3; j_gene: TRBJ2-1; abundance: NA; CDR3nt: TGTGCCAGCAGTGGACTAGCGGGGGGGCCGTCCTACAATGAGCAGTTCTTC; CDR3aa: CASSGLAGGPSYNEQFF
d_gene: TRBD2; v_gene: TRBV13; j_gene: TRBJ2-7; abundance: NA; CDR3nt: TGTGCCAGCAGCTCGGGACTAGCGGGGGGCGAGCAGTACTTC; CDR3aa: CASSSGLAGGEQYF
d_gene: TRBD2; v_gene: TRBV5-4; j_gene: TRBJ2-3; abundance: NA; CDR3nt: TGTGCCAGCAGCTTGGCCCCTAGCGGACGGGGGGGAGATACGCAGTATTTT; CDR3aa: CASSLAPSGRGGDTQYF
d_gene: NA; v_gene: TRBV5-1; j_gene: TRBJ2-1; abundance: NA; CDR3nt: TGCGCCAGCAGCTCTACAGGGAGCTCCTACAATGAGCAGTTCTTC; CDR3aa: CASSSTGSSYNEQFF
d_gene: TRBD1; v_gene: TRBV27; j_gene: TRBJ2-7; abundance: NA; CDR3nt: TGTGCCAGCAGTTTAGGGACAGGGCTCTCCTACGAGCAGTACTTC; CDR3aa: CASSLGTGLSYEQYF
d_gene: NA; v_gene: TRBV11-2; j_gene: TRBJ2-7; abundance: NA; CDR3nt: TGTGCCAGCAGCAAAATCGGAGGGCCTGGAAACGAGCAGTACTTC; CDR3aa: CASSKIGGPGNEQYF
d_gene: TRBD1; v_gene: TRBV15; j_gene: TRBJ1-1; abundance: NA; CDR3nt: TGTGCCACCAGCAAAGGACAGGTGAAAAACACTGAAGCTTTCTTT; CDR3aa: CATSKGQVKNTEAFF
d_gene: NA; v_gene: TRBV24-1; j_gene: TRBJ1-1; abundance: NA; CDR3nt: TGTGCCACCAGTGATCCCGGGGTTTCTGAAGCTTTCTTT; CDR3aa: CATSDPGVSEAFF
d_gene: TRBD1; v_gene: TRBV19; j_gene: TRBJ1-5; abundance: NA; CDR3nt: TGTGCCAGTAGTACTGGACAGGGAAATCAGCCCCAGCATTTT; CDR3aa: CASSTGQGNQPQHF
d_gene: NA; v_gene: TRBV4-1; j_gene: TRBJ1-4; abundance: once; CDR3nt: TGCGCCAGCAGCCAAGTATTCTCTAATGAAAAACTGTTTTTT; CDR3aa: CASSQVFSNEKLFF
d_gene: TRBD1; v_gene: TRBV15; j_gene: TRBJ1-5; abundance: NA; CDR3nt: TGTGCCACCAGCAGAAGGACAGGGGATCAGCCCCAGCATTTT; CDR3aa: CATSRRTGDQPQHF